What follows are 8 T cell receptor beta chains derived from one specimen sequenced in a study of T cells after yellow fever vaccination. TCRdb re-derived calls from the 5' RACE reads in MiXCR, one entry per CDR3 protein. Altogether approximately 330,000 distinct CDR3 sequences are present, around 13% being singletons, with the ten largest covering 3.2%. The input for sequencing was CD4+ T cells sorted from PBMCs, taken 15 days after the yellow fever booster vaccination. Every receptor here comes from a man aged 18-30 years who received the YFV17D yellow fever vaccine.

The chain recombines TRBV6-2 or TRBV6-3 with TRBJ2-1, with D tentatively TRBD2 (5 bases). The CDR3 spans 17 residues. V lost 5 bases and J 2 bases, leaving 19 bases between the germline ends. CDR1 and CDR2 (germline): MNHEY, SVGEGT. CDR3 region: CASSRRWGGSTYNEQFF. The DNA for the CDR3 is TGTGCCAGCAGTCGGCGATGGGGTGGGAGCACCTACAATGAGCAGTTCTTC.

This clonotype was found a few times. The rearrangement joins TRBV11-3 to TRBJ2-7; 8 positions match TRBD1. Losses at the gene ends were 3 bases for V and 1 base for J; bases not matched to a gene: 8. The CDR3 spans 16 residues. The germline gives CDR1 SGHNT, CDR2 YENEEA. CDR3 sequence reads: CASSFGRQGSSYEQYV. As DNA, the CDR3 is TGTGCCAGCAGCTTTGGAAGACAGGGGAGTTCCTACGAGCAGTACGTC.

The rearrangement links TRBV9 to TRBJ2-2; D tentatively fits TRBD1 or TRBD2 (5 bases each). Germline loops: CDR1 SGDLS, CDR2 YYNGEE. The length of the CDR3 is 14 residues. Trimming removed 7 bases at V and 5 bases at J, with 15 bases between. CDR3 sequence: CASSRGYSTGELFF. In nucleotides, the CDR3 is TGTGCCAGCTCACGGGGCTACTCGACCGGGGAGCTGTTTTTT. The full variable domain, with the rest looked up from reference TRBV9 and TRBJ2-2, is DSGVTQTPKHLITATGQRVTLRCSPRSGDLSVYWYQQSLDQGLQFLIQYYNGEERAKGNILERFSAQQFPDLHSELNLSSLELGDSALYFCASSRGYSTGELFFGEGSRLTVL.

Only a few counts were recorded for this clonotype. The chain recombines TRBV7-8 with TRBJ1-2, with TRBD1 as a possible D gene (6 bases). V shed 7 bases and J shed 2 bases, with 17 bases lying between them. The CDR3 sequence is 15 residues long. The V gene's germline CDR1 is SGHVS and CDR2 FQNEAQ. The CDR3 bases are TGTGCCAGCACCGAAAGGGGGACACCAAACTATGGCTACACCTTC. Translating it yields CASTERGTPNYGYTF.

In this sample, this clonotype turned up a few times. The rearrangement joins TRBV18 to TRBJ1-1; D ambiguous. The germline V and J ends were trimmed by 1 base and 1 base, with 7 bases remaining between them. Germline V CDR1 and CDR2: KGHSH, LQKENI. This CDR3 is built from 14 residues. The CDR3 DNA sequence: TGTGCCAGCTCACCACAGGGAGAGAACACTGAAGCTTTCTTT. This encodes CASSPQGENTEAFF.

The V call is TRBV20-1, the J call TRBJ1-3, with D perhaps TRBD1 (5 bases). The CDR3 spans 19 residues. Germline V lookup: CDR1 DFQATT, CDR2 SNEGSKA (reference sequence). The germline V and J ends were trimmed by 1 base and 0 bases, with 22 bases remaining between them. The CDR3 bases are TGCAGTGCTAGAGCCCGGCCAGCCAGTAAGGGGTCCTCTGGAAACACCATATATTTT. This sequence encodes CSARARPASKGSSGNTIYF.

This clonotype was found a few times. The genes are TRBV4-2 and TRBJ1-5; D is unresolved. V lost 0 bases, J lost 5 bases, and 11 bases lay in between. The CDR3 consists of 15 residues. Germline loops: CDR1 LGHNA, CDR2 YNFKEQ. CDR3 in amino acids: CASSQDPGTDQPQHF. CDR3 bases: TGTGCCAGCAGCCAAGATCCAGGAACGGATCAGCCCCAGCATTTT.

This clonotype has a handful of counts. This chain joins TRBV15 and TRBJ2-2, with 12 bases that match TRBD2. Germline assignment: CDR1 LNHNV and CDR2 YYDKDF (reference sequence). The CDR3 contains 18 residues. V trimming: 6 bases; J trimming: 5 bases; junction bases outside the gene matches: 13. The CDR3 DNA reads as TGTGCCACCAGAGGCCTAGCGGGGGGGTCCGCGTTGACCGGGGAGCTGTTTTTT. It is translated as CATRGLAGGSALTGELFF.